This T cell receptor (beta chain) was sequenced for a study of T cells in Graves' hyperthyroidism and ophthalmopathy. Amplified TCR beta CDR3 regions derived from RNA transcripts. The study used the HTBI primer set for a first-round RT-PCR of the TCR CDR3. TCRdb reanalysed the multiplex PCR reads using MiXCR and keeps one entry per CDR3 protein. The table records around 190,000 distinct CDR3 sequences, approximately 15% of them present only once. Exclusion of a patient resulted from uncontrolled infection, other autoimmune disease, pregnancy or lactation. Clinicians diagnosed patients from clinical symptoms, serum thyroxine and TRAb, thyroid ultrasound and orbital computed tomography. PBMCs were collected from a roughly 9.7 ml volume of fresh peripheral blood. The V and J ends lost 1 base and 1 base respectively, with 8 bases between them. Germline CDR1 is SGHRS and CDR2 is YFSETQ. The CDR3 consists of 14 residues.

The sequence was collected from a woman in her 50s with Graves' hyperthyroidism. The V call is TRBV5-1, the J call TRBJ2-5, with D perhaps being TRBD1 or TRBD2 (6 bases each). The sequencing sample was made of blood. Written as DNA, the CDR3 is TGCGCCAGCAGCTTGTGGGGGGCCCAAGAGACCCAGTACTTC. Its translation is CASSLWGAQETQYF. Looking up the rest from reference TRBV5-1 and TRBJ2-5 gives the full variable domain: KAGVTQTPRYLIKTRGQQVTLSCSPISGHRSVSWYQQTPGQGLQFLFEYFSETQRNKGNFPGRFSGRQFSNSRSEMNVSTLELGDSALYLCASSLWGAQETQYFGPGTRLLVL.